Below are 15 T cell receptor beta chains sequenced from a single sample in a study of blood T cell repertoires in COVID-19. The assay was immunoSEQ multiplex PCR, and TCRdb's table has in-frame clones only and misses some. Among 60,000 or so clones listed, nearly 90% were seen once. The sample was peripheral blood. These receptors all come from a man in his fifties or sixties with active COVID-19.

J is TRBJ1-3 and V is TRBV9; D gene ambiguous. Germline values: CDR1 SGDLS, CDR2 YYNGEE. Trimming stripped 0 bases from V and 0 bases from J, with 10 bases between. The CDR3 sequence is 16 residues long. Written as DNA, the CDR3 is TGTGCCAGCAGCGTAGGAGTGCCAGGCTCTGGAAACACCATATATTTT. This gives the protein CASSVGVPGSGNTIYF.

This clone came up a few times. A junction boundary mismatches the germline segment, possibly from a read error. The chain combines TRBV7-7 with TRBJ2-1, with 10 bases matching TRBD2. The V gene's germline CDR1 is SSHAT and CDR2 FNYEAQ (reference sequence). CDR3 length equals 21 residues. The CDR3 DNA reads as TGTGCTAGCAGCCCCAGCAACCCGGGACTAGCGACCATTAGCTCCTACAATGAGCAGTTCTTC. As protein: CASSPSNPGLATISSYNEQFF.

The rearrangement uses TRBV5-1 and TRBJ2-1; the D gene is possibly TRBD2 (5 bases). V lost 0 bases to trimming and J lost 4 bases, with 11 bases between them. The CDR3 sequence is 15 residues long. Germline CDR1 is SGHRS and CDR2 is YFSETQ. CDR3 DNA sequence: TGCGCCAGCAGCTTGGTACCACGAGGGTACAATGAGCAGTTCTTC. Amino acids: CASSLVPRGYNEQFF.

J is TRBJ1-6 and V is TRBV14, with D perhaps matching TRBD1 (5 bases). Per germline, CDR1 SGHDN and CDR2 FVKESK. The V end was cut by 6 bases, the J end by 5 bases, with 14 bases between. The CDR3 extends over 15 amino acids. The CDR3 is CASREKQDHNSPLHF. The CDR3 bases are TGTGCCAGCAGGGAGAAACAGGATCATAATTCACCCCTCCACTTT.

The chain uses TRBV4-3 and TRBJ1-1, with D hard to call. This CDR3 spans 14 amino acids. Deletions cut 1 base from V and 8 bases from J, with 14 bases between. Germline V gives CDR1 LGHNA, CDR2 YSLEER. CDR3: CASSQVFGAGEAFF. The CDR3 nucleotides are TGCGCCAGCAGCCAAGTATTCGGAGCTGGGGAAGCTTTCTTT.

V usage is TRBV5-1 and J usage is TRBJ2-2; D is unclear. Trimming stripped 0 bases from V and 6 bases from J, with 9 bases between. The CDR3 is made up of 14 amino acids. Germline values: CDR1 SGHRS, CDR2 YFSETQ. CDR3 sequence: CASSLAELSGELFF. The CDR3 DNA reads TGCGCCAGCAGCTTGGCTGAGCTGTCCGGGGAGCTGTTTTTT.

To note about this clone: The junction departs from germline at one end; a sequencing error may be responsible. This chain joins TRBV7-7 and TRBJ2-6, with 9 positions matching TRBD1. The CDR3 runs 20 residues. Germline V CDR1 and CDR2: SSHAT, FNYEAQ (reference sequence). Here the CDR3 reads CASSPRGSGQGVAGANVLTF. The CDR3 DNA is TGTGCTAGCAGCCCCCGGGGTTCGGGACAGGGAGTAGCTGGGGCCAACGTCCTGACTTTC.

The DNA of the CDR3 is TGCGCCAGCAGCGAGGGACAGGGGACCTACAATGAGCAGTTCTTC. It is translated as CASSEGQGTYNEQFF. V usage is TRBV5-1 and J usage is TRBJ2-1, with TRBD1 identical over 10 bases. The CDR3 sequence is 15 residues long. The V segment lost 4 bases and the J segment 2 bases; nucleotides outside the gene matches: 3. CDR1 is SGHRS and CDR2 is YFSETQ in the germline V gene.

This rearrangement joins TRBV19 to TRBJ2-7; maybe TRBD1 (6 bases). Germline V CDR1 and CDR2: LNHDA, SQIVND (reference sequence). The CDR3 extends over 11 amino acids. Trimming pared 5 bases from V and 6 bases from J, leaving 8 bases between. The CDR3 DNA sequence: TGTGCCAGTAGTCAGGGGATCGAGCAGTACTTC. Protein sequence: CASSQGIEQYF.

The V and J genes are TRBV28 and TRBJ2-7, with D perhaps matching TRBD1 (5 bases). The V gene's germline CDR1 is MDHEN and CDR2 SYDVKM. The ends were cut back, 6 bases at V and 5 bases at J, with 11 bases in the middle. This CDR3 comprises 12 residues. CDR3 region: CASRSGSHEQYF. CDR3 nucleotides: TGTGCCAGCAGGTCAGGGTCACACGAGCAGTACTTC.

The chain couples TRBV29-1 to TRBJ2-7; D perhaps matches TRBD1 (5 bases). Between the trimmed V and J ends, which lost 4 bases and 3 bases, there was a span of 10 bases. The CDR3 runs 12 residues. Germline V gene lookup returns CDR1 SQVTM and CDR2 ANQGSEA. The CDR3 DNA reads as TGCAGCGTTGCTGCAGACAGCTACGAGCAGTACTTC. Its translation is CSVAADSYEQYF.

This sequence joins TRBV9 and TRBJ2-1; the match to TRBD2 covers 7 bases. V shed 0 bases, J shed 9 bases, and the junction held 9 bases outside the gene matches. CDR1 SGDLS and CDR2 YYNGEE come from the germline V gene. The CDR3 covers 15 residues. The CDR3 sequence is CASSVGTRGDFEQFF. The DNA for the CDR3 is TGTGCCAGCAGCGTAGGGACTAGGGGAGATTTTGAGCAGTTCTTC.

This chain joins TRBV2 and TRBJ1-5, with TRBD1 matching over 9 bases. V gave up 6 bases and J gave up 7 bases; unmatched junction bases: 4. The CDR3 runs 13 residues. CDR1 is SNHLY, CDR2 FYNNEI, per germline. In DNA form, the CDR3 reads TGTGCCAGCAGAGACAGGGGGAGGCAGCCCCAGCATTTT. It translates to CASRDRGRQPQHF.

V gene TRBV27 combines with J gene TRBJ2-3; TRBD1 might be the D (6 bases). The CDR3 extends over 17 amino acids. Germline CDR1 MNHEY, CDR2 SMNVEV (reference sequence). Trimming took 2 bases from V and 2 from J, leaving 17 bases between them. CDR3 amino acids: CASSLGATRTATDTQYF. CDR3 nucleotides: TGTGCCAGCAGTTTAGGGGCGACTCGGACAGCCACAGATACGCAGTATTTT.

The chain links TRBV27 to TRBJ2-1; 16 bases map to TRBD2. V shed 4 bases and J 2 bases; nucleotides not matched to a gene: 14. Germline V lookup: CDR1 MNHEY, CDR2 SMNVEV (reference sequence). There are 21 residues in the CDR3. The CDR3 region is CASSSRAGTSGRARTYNEQFF. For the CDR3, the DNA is TGTGCCAGCAGTTCCCGGGCCGGGACTAGCGGGAGGGCCAGGACCTACAATGAGCAGTTCTTC.